This TCR beta chain was sequenced during a study of tumor-infiltrating lymphocytes in primary liver carcinoma. General observations from the study: Pairs comparing tumor with adjacent tissue or blood overlapped less than pairs drawn from tumor regions.

This clonotype occurred once. Its antigen remains unknown. A read error may explain this, as a much larger clone is one base away. The CDR3 consists of 14 residues. The germline V gene has CDR1 MNHEY and CDR2 SVGAGI. It was unsorted whole blood that yielded blood RNA, and germline DNA was also extracted. Starting from 500 ng of total RNA, TCR beta cDNA was produced with a primer in the constant region. Library construction for TCR beta comprised three nested multiplex PCR rounds performed with slightly modified ARM-PCR. A C-beta reverse primer was combined with TRBV1-TRBV30 forward primers in the first two PCR rounds, and each round had approximately 10 cycles. Each CDR3 protein gets one entry after TCRdb re-called the multiplex PCR reads with MiXCR. The sample contains 300,000 to 400,000 distinct CDR3 sequences, roughly 61% of which appear only once.

The genes are TRBV6-5 and TRBJ2-5, with 7 bases matching TRBD2. Gene TRBJ2-1 matches the end of the DNA better, so the J call may be wrong. The source material was peripheral blood. The clonotype was recovered from a man in his forties or fifties with primary liver carcinoma and hepatitis B virus infection. The CDR3 spells CASISREGLWEQFF. CDR3 bases: TGTGCCAGCATCAGCAGGGAGGGCTTGTGGGAGCAGTTCTTC.